The rows below give T cell receptor beta chains drawn from one sample of a study of response to subunit inactivated influenza vaccine. MiXCR, run by TCRdb on the RT-PCR reads, gives a single entry per CDR3 protein. The sample lists more than 600,000 distinct CDR3 sequences, about a fifth seen once, with under 13% in the top ten. The sequences come from PBMCs from blood, collected around 5 days after vaccination. The source is a man aged 45 to 65 who received an inactivated influenza vaccine. The CDR3 runs from the conserved cysteine through the conserved F or W. Each record gives: J gene, D gene, clone size, V gene, CDR3 DNA, CDR3 protein. A D gene is named only where the DNA matches it firmly. Clone size is shown for a subset of rows, as once, few, many or a class of expanded clone.

j_call: TRBJ2-7
d_call: TRBD2
clone_size: few
v_call: TRBV20-1
cdr3_nt: TGCAGTGCTAGAGATTCATCGCGGGGGGTCTACGAGCAGTACTTC
cdr3_aa: CSARDSSRGVYEQYF

j_call: TRBJ2-3
d_call: TRBD2
clone_size: many
v_call: TRBV27
cdr3_nt: TGTGCCAGCAGGGGACTAGCGGGAAGCACAGATACGCAGTATTTT
cdr3_aa: CASRGLAGSTDTQYF

j_call: TRBJ2-5
d_call: TRBD2
clone_size: NA
v_call: TRBV5-1
cdr3_nt: TGCGCCAGCAGCTTGGCTAGCGGGGTCCAAGAGACCCAGTACTTC
cdr3_aa: CASSLASGVQETQYF

j_call: TRBJ2-7
d_call: TRBD1
clone_size: NA
v_call: TRBV6-5
cdr3_nt: TGTGCCAGCAGTTTGACAGGGGGCCGGGTCTACGAGCAGTACTTC
cdr3_aa: CASSLTGGRVYEQYF

j_call: TRBJ1-2
d_call: NA
clone_size: once
v_call: TRBV6-5
cdr3_nt: TGTGCCAGCAGTTACCCCCAGTTAAACTATGGCTACACCTTC
cdr3_aa: CASSYPQLNYGYTF

j_call: TRBJ1-2
d_call: NA
clone_size: NA
v_call: TRBV7-2
cdr3_nt: TGTGCCAGCAGCTTAAGATCGGATCGCTACACCTTC
cdr3_aa: CASSLRSDRYTF

j_call: TRBJ2-1
d_call: NA
clone_size: many
v_call: TRBV20-1
cdr3_nt: TGCAGTGCGGCCTACAATGAGCAGTTCTTC
cdr3_aa: CSAAYNEQFF

j_call: TRBJ2-2
d_call: TRBD2
clone_size: many
v_call: TRBV12-3/TRBV12-4
cdr3_nt: TGTGCCAGCAGGTCTAGCGGGGGCTACACCGGGGAGCTGTTTTTT
cdr3_aa: CASRSSGGYTGELFF

j_call: TRBJ2-5
d_call: NA
clone_size: few
v_call: TRBV3-1
cdr3_nt: TGTGCCAGCAGCCAAGAAGGGCTGAGGGGTCGGAAGACCCAGTACTTC
cdr3_aa: CASSQEGLRGRKTQYF

j_call: TRBJ2-3
d_call: TRBD2
clone_size: NA
v_call: TRBV7-8
cdr3_nt: TGTGCCAGCAGCTTAGGATTTGACGGGGGGGCGCATACAGATACGCAGTATTTT
cdr3_aa: CASSLGFDGGAHTDTQYF

j_call: TRBJ2-3
d_call: NA
clone_size: NA
v_call: TRBV20-1
cdr3_nt: TGCAGTCTCATCGACCGCGATACGCAGTATTTT
cdr3_aa: CSLIDRDTQYF

j_call: TRBJ2-7
d_call: NA
clone_size: few
v_call: TRBV12-3/TRBV12-4
cdr3_nt: TGTGCCAGCAGTTTATCCCCGACATACGAGCAGTACTTC
cdr3_aa: CASSLSPTYEQYF

j_call: TRBJ2-3
d_call: NA
clone_size: NA
v_call: TRBV28
cdr3_nt: TGTGCCAGCAGTTTATTCGGACTCCCCGGGGCAGATACGCAGTATTTT
cdr3_aa: CASSLFGLPGADTQYF

j_call: TRBJ1-1
d_call: NA
clone_size: few
v_call: TRBV5-5
cdr3_nt: TGTGCCAGCAGCTTGGAGGCCAGGGACACTGAAGCTTTCTTT
cdr3_aa: CASSLEARDTEAFF

j_call: TRBJ2-1
d_call: NA
clone_size: few
v_call: TRBV20-1
cdr3_nt: TGCAGTGCTGACCGGGACCGAAAGAAGTTCTTC
cdr3_aa: CSADRDRKKFF

j_call: TRBJ1-2
d_call: NA
clone_size: NA
v_call: TRBV4-1
cdr3_nt: TGCGCCAGCAGTTCACCCAGTGAAACCTATGGCTACACCTTC
cdr3_aa: CASSSPSETYGYTF

j_call: TRBJ2-7
d_call: NA
clone_size: NA
v_call: TRBV9
cdr3_nt: TGTGCCAGCAGCGCTGGGACCCGCCTAGACGAGCAGTACTTC
cdr3_aa: CASSAGTRLDEQYF

j_call: TRBJ2-7
d_call: NA
clone_size: few
v_call: TRBV3-1
cdr3_nt: TGTGCCAGCAGCCAAGCTCTTTCCGAGCAGTACTTC
cdr3_aa: CASSQALSEQYF

j_call: TRBJ1-4
d_call: NA
clone_size: few
v_call: TRBV12-3/TRBV12-4
cdr3_nt: TGTGCCAGCAGTTTAGCGTTGGCGGGCGGAAAACTGTTTTTT
cdr3_aa: CASSLALAGGKLFF

j_call: TRBJ2-7
d_call: TRBD1
clone_size: few
v_call: TRBV10-3
cdr3_nt: TGTGCCATCAGTGAGTCTCCTTCCCTCTCGGACAGGAAAGTTCCCTACGAGCAGTACTTC
cdr3_aa: CAISESPSLSDRKVPYEQYF

j_call: TRBJ1-5
d_call: NA
clone_size: NA
v_call: TRBV20-1
cdr3_nt: TGCAGTGCGAACGACGGGAGGGGCAATCAGCCCCAGCATTTT
cdr3_aa: CSANDGRGNQPQHF

j_call: TRBJ2-1
d_call: NA
clone_size: NA
v_call: TRBV6-2/TRBV6-3
cdr3_nt: TGTGCCAGCAGTTATTGGCTAGCCAATGAGCAGTTCTTC
cdr3_aa: CASSYWLANEQFF

j_call: TRBJ2-6
d_call: NA
clone_size: NA
v_call: TRBV3-1
cdr3_nt: TGTGCCAGCAGCCAAGATAATCCAATCTCTGGGGCCAACGTCCTGACTTTC
cdr3_aa: CASSQDNPISGANVLTF

j_call: TRBJ2-2
d_call: TRBD2
clone_size: few
v_call: TRBV5-5
cdr3_nt: TGTGCCAGCAGCAACCTAGCGGGGGCTAGCTGGGGCGGGGAGCTGTTTTTT
cdr3_aa: CASSNLAGASWGGELFF

j_call: TRBJ2-7
d_call: NA
clone_size: few
v_call: TRBV4-3
cdr3_nt: TGCGCCAGCAGCCAAGACGTCCGTGTAGGTGAGCAGTACTTC
cdr3_aa: CASSQDVRVGEQYF

j_call: TRBJ2-5
d_call: TRBD1
clone_size: many
v_call: TRBV29-1
cdr3_nt: TGCAGCGTTGGACAGGGGGCAGAGACCCAGTACTTC
cdr3_aa: CSVGQGAETQYF

j_call: TRBJ2-5
d_call: TRBD2
clone_size: NA
v_call: TRBV3-1
cdr3_nt: TGTGCCAGCAGGAGGACTAGCGGAAAGGAGACCCAGTACTTC
cdr3_aa: CASRRTSGKETQYF

j_call: TRBJ2-3
d_call: NA
clone_size: NA
v_call: TRBV7-2
cdr3_nt: TGTGCCAGCAGCTTAGGGGGGCCGACCACAGATACGCAGTATTTT
cdr3_aa: CASSLGGPTTDTQYF

j_call: TRBJ2-7
d_call: TRBD1
clone_size: NA
v_call: TRBV28
cdr3_nt: TGTGCCAGCAGCAGCGGGACAGGGCGAAGTGAGCAGTACTTC
cdr3_aa: CASSSGTGRSEQYF

j_call: TRBJ1-5
d_call: NA
clone_size: few
v_call: TRBV12-3/TRBV12-4
cdr3_nt: TGTGCCAGCAGTTTCAGCGGGGGGCCCAATCAGCCCCAGCATTTT
cdr3_aa: CASSFSGGPNQPQHF

j_call: TRBJ2-7
d_call: TRBD1
clone_size: few
v_call: TRBV5-6
cdr3_nt: TGTGCCAGCAGCTTCGGGACAGGGGTTGACGAGCAGTACTTC
cdr3_aa: CASSFGTGVDEQYF

j_call: TRBJ2-1
d_call: TRBD2
clone_size: NA
v_call: TRBV7-6
cdr3_nt: TGTGCCAGCAGCTTAGTGACCGGTAGCGGGGGGTTGAGTGAGCAGTTCTTC
cdr3_aa: CASSLVTGSGGLSEQFF

j_call: TRBJ2-2
d_call: TRBD2
clone_size: few
v_call: TRBV12-3/TRBV12-4
cdr3_nt: TGTGCCAGCGTAGTAGCGGGACACACCGGGGAGCTGTTTTTT
cdr3_aa: CASVVAGHTGELFF

j_call: TRBJ1-2
d_call: TRBD1
clone_size: many
v_call: TRBV12-3/TRBV12-4
cdr3_nt: TGTGCCAGCAGTTTCTCAGGGACAGCTAACTATGGCTACACCTTC
cdr3_aa: CASSFSGTANYGYTF

j_call: TRBJ2-5
d_call: NA
clone_size: few
v_call: TRBV12-3/TRBV12-4
cdr3_nt: TGTGCCAGCAGACTCCGGGTTTCGGAGACCCAGTACTTC
cdr3_aa: CASRLRVSETQYF

j_call: TRBJ2-5
d_call: TRBD2
clone_size: NA
v_call: TRBV12-3/TRBV12-4
cdr3_nt: TGTGCCAGCAGTCTTAGCGGGGGGTTAGGAGAGACCCAGTACTTC
cdr3_aa: CASSLSGGLGETQYF

j_call: TRBJ1-1
d_call: NA
clone_size: NA
v_call: TRBV4-3
cdr3_nt: TGCGCCAGCAGCCAAGATTGGGGAAGAGGGACTGAAGCTTTCTTT
cdr3_aa: CASSQDWGRGTEAFF

j_call: TRBJ1-1
d_call: TRBD1
clone_size: few
v_call: TRBV4-3
cdr3_nt: TGCGCCAGCAGCCAAGACCTACAGGGGATGAACACTGAAGCTTTCTTT
cdr3_aa: CASSQDLQGMNTEAFF

j_call: TRBJ2-6
d_call: NA
clone_size: NA
v_call: TRBV7-9
cdr3_nt: TGTGCCAGCAGCTACAGGGTAGCTGGGGCCAACGTCCTGACTTTC
cdr3_aa: CASSYRVAGANVLTF

j_call: TRBJ1-6
d_call: NA
clone_size: few
v_call: TRBV4-2
cdr3_nt: TGTGCCAGCAGTGCTTTGGGGGAAAATTCACCCCTCCACTTT
cdr3_aa: CASSALGENSPLHF

j_call: TRBJ2-7
d_call: NA
clone_size: NA
v_call: TRBV11-2
cdr3_nt: TGTGCCAGCAGCTTCGACAGGATCGAGCAGTACTTC
cdr3_aa: CASSFDRIEQYF

j_call: TRBJ2-5
d_call: TRBD1
clone_size: NA
v_call: TRBV30
cdr3_nt: TGTGCCTCTGCTGTAGGGGGACAGGGGTGGGAGACCCAGTACTTC
cdr3_aa: CASAVGGQGWETQYF

j_call: TRBJ2-3
d_call: TRBD2
clone_size: NA
v_call: TRBV6-2/TRBV6-3
cdr3_nt: TGTGCCAGCAGTGATGGGACTAGCGGGAGGCATACAGATACGCAGTATTTT
cdr3_aa: CASSDGTSGRHTDTQYF

j_call: TRBJ2-7
d_call: TRBD1
clone_size: NA
v_call: TRBV6-1
cdr3_nt: TGTGCCAGCAGGAACGTGCAGGGGGCTGACGAGCAGTACTTC
cdr3_aa: CASRNVQGADEQYF

j_call: TRBJ2-5
d_call: NA
clone_size: few
v_call: TRBV18
cdr3_nt: TGTGCCAGCTCACCCCTGGACCAAGAGACCCAGTACTTC
cdr3_aa: CASSPLDQETQYF

j_call: TRBJ2-7
d_call: NA
clone_size: few
v_call: TRBV7-9
cdr3_nt: TGTGCCAGCAGCTTAGTAGTCACCGAGCAGTACTTC
cdr3_aa: CASSLVVTEQYF

j_call: TRBJ2-5
d_call: TRBD2
clone_size: NA
v_call: TRBV5-6
cdr3_nt: TGTGCCAGCAGCGGGAAGGTTATGGGACTACAAGAGACCCAGTACTTC
cdr3_aa: CASSGKVMGLQETQYF

j_call: TRBJ1-4
d_call: NA
clone_size: many
v_call: TRBV6-5
cdr3_nt: TGTGCCAGCAGTTCGCCAGCAACTAATGAAAAACTGTTTTTT
cdr3_aa: CASSSPATNEKLFF

j_call: TRBJ1-2
d_call: TRBD1
clone_size: few
v_call: TRBV7-9
cdr3_nt: TGTGCCAGCAGCCACCAGACAGGGGGCCCGGCTAACTATGGCTACACCTTC
cdr3_aa: CASSHQTGGPANYGYTF

j_call: TRBJ2-3
d_call: NA
clone_size: many
v_call: TRBV20-1
cdr3_nt: TGCAGTGCTAGACACACAGATACGCAGTATTTT
cdr3_aa: CSARHTDTQYF

j_call: TRBJ1-1
d_call: NA
clone_size: few
v_call: TRBV10-3
cdr3_nt: TGTGCCATCAGTGGGACAGAGAACACTGAAGCTTTCTTT
cdr3_aa: CAISGTENTEAFF

j_call: TRBJ1-4
d_call: NA
clone_size: NA
v_call: TRBV6-5
cdr3_nt: TGTGCCAGCAGTTACCTTCAGGGGCTGCATGAAAAACTGTTTTTT
cdr3_aa: CASSYLQGLHEKLFF

j_call: TRBJ2-2
d_call: TRBD1
clone_size: NA
v_call: TRBV7-3
cdr3_nt: TGTGCCAGCAACCTGGACAGGGTGTCAGGGGAGCTGTTTTTT
cdr3_aa: CASNLDRVSGELFF

j_call: TRBJ2-2
d_call: TRBD2
clone_size: NA
v_call: TRBV7-8
cdr3_nt: TGTGCCAGCAGCTTACTAGCGGGGGGGGTGAACACCGGGGAGCTGATTTTT
cdr3_aa: CASSLLAGGVNTGELIF